This TCR beta chain emerged from a study of blood T cell repertoires in COVID-19. Study overall: The United States, Italy and Spain provided the acute and convalescent COVID-19 samples. Sources were T cells, B-cell-depleted T cells, or PBMCs; the material itself was cDNA or gDNA.

In the original processing: How many nucleated cells were present was estimated from reference gene primer amplification. Profiled with immunoSEQ multiplex PCR; TCRdb holds only in-frame clones, not every one. That table furnishes V, J and clone size, whereas the DNA furnished D and trimming. The sample shows about 240,000 clones, approximately 85% of them seen only once. Trimming cost V 1 base and J 8 bases; bases outside gene matches: 11. Germline CDR1 and CDR2: LGHDT and YNNKEL (reference sequence). The CDR3 spans 16 residues. This chain connects TRBV3-1 (or the pseudogene TRBV3-2) to TRBJ2-1, with TRBD2 matching 7 bases. Input material: peripheral blood. The sequence derives from a man aged 80 or over with acute or convalescent COVID-19. This CDR3 reads CASSQGDSGLGDEQFF. Here the CDR3 DNA reads TGTGCCAGCAGCCAAGGGGATAGCGGGCTAGGGGATGAGCAGTTCTTC.